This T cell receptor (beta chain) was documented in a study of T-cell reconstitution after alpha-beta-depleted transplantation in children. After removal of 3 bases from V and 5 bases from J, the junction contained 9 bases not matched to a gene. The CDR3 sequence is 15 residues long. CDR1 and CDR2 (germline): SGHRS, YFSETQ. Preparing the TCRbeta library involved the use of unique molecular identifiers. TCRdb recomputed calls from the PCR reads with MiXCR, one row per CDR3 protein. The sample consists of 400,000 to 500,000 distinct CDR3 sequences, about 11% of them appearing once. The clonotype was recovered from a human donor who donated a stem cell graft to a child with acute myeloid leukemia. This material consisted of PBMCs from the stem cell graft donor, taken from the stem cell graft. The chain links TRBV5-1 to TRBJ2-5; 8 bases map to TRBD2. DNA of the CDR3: TGCGCCAGCAGCTCAGGGACTAGAGAAGAGGAGACCCAGTACTTC. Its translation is CASSSGTREEETQYF.